This is a list of T cell receptor beta chains from one sample in a study of type 1 regulatory T cells. TCRdb called the reads again in MiXCR, with one record for every CDR3 protein. Of about 68,000 distinct CDR3 sequences listed, about 69% are singletons. Which antigens these TCRs recognize remains unknown. Sequences were obtained from cultured T cells, either the whole culture or a sorted T cell fraction (not recorded which). These receptors were collected from a human donor in good health. CDR3s include the opening cysteine and the closing phenylalanine or tryptophan. Fields, in order: J gene, V gene, D gene, clone size, CDR3 DNA, CDR3 protein. D genes are given only for firm matches. Clone size appears in some rows only: once, few, many, or a class for an expanded clone.

>TRBJ2-7|TRBV11-2|-|-
TGTGCCAGCAGTTCACAAGGTCTGGGCGAGCAGTACTTC
CASSSQGLGEQYF
>TRBJ2-1|TRBV20-1|-|-
TGCAGTGCTAGACTTACAACTAGGATGAGCTACAATGAGCAGTTCTTC
CSARLTTRMSYNEQFF
>TRBJ2-1|TRBV12-3/TRBV12-4|-|-
TGTGCCAGCAGTTTCCTAGGAGAGCAGTTCTTC
CASSFLGEQFF
>TRBJ2-7|TRBV6-5|-|-
TGTGCCAGCAGTTACTTCCCAGGGCCGGTTGCCGAGCAGTACTTC
CASSYFPGPVAEQYF
>TRBJ1-1|TRBV7-9|-|-
TGTGCCAGCAGCTTAGTTGAGAACACTGAAGCTTTCTTT
CASSLVENTEAFF
>TRBJ2-3|TRBV12-3/TRBV12-4|TRBD2|-
TGTGCCAGCAGCCAGGCCGGACTAGCGGGAGGGCCCACAGATACGCAGTATTTT
CASSQAGLAGGPTDTQYF
>TRBJ1-2|TRBV3-1|-|-
TGTGCCAGCAGCCAACCCGGACAATATGGCTACACCTTC
CASSQPGQYGYTF
>TRBJ2-4|TRBV4-3|TRBD1|once
TGCGCCAGCAGCCAAGCAGGGGGCGCAACCAAAAACATTCAGTACTTC
CASSQAGGATKNIQYF
>TRBJ2-1|TRBV20-1|TRBD2|-
TGCAGTGCGCAAAAGGGGACTAGCGGGAGGCGAAATGAGCAGTTCTTC
CSAQKGTSGRRNEQFF
>TRBJ2-1|TRBV7-2|-|-
TGTGCCAGTCGCGGGGAGGTGGGGGATGAGCAGTTCTTC
CASRGEVGDEQFF
>TRBJ2-3|TRBV20-1|TRBD2|-
TGCAGTGCTGGTTGGACAGGGGGACTAGCGGGGAACTCAGATACGCAGTATTTT
CSAGWTGGLAGNSDTQYF
>TRBJ1-1|TRBV20-1|-|-
TGCAGTGCTACCAGGGCTTGGGGCACTGAAGCTTTCTTT
CSATRAWGTEAFF
>TRBJ1-2|TRBV3-1|-|few
TGTGCCAGCAGCCAAAGGAACCGTATACAGGGAAGTGGCTACACCTTC
CASSQRNRIQGSGYTF
>TRBJ2-7|TRBV6-1|-|-
TGTGCCAGCACCCCCGCTCTGGAACTCTACGAGCAGTACTTC
CASTPALELYEQYF
>TRBJ1-2|TRBV9|TRBD1|few
TGTGCCAGCAGCCTATTACAGGGGGGAGGCTACACCTTC
CASSLLQGGGYTF
>TRBJ2-7|TRBV6-2/TRBV6-3|-|-
TGTGCCAGCAGTTACCTTGCCTACGAGCAGTACTTC
CASSYLAYEQYF
>TRBJ1-5|TRBV19|-|few
TGTGCCAGTAGTATAGATCAGAGGGCTTACAATCAGCCCCAGCATTTT
CASSIDQRAYNQPQHF
>TRBJ2-1|TRBV7-6|-|-
TGTGCCAGCAGCTACGCCAGCGGTGAGCAGTTCTTC
CASSYASGEQFF
>TRBJ1-2|TRBV5-1|-|few
TGCGCCAGCAGCCGGGAAGGAGCCCTCTATGGCTACACCTTC
CASSREGALYGYTF
>TRBJ2-2|TRBV20-1|TRBD1|few
TGCAGTGCTCCCGGGACAGGGGACACCGGGGAGCTGTTTTTT
CSAPGTGDTGELFF
>TRBJ2-5|TRBV12-3/TRBV12-4|-|-
TGTGCCAGCAGTAAAATTACGGTGGGACAAGAGACCCAGTACTTC
CASSKITVGQETQYF
>TRBJ2-4|TRBV20-1|TRBD1|-
TGCAGTGCTAGAATGGACAGGGTGGGCATTCAGTACTTC
CSARMDRVGIQYF